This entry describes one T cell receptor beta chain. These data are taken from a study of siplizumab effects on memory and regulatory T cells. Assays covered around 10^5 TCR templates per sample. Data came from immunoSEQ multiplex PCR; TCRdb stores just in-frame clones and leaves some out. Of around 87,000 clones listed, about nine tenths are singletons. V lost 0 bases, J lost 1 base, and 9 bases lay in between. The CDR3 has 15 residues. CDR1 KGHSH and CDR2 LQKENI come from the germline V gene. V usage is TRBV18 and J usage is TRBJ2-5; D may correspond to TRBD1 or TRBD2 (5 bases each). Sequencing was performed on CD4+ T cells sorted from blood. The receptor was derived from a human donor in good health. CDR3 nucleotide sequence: TGTGCCAGCTCACCACCGGCCGGGGCCCAAGAGACCCAGTACTTC. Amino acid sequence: CASSPPAGAQETQYF.